The clone carrying this T cell receptor (beta chain) has just a few counts. A junction end diverges from the germline sequence, so it may reflect a read error. Researchers ran the PCR with 60 Vbeta and 13 Jbeta primers. Sequencing was performed with immunoSEQ multiplex PCR; in TCRdb, only in-frame clones are kept and a portion is missing. The sample lists approximately 110,000 clones, 12% seen once, with about 16% in the top ten. The data were obtained in a study of cytomegalovirus exposure and HLA in healthy donors. This CDR3 contains 16 residues. Germline-derived CDR1 and CDR2 are MNHEY and SVGAGI. Sequenced sample: PBMCs. The chain uses TRBV6-5 and TRBJ2-3, with TRBD2 identical over 11 bases. This receptor was identified in a man aged 35-49 years in good health and CMV-seropositive. DNA for the CDR3: TGTGCCAGCAGTTACGGAACTAGCGGGAGCATAGATACGCAGTATTTT. Encoded protein: CASSYGTSGSIDTQYF.